This record looks at one T cell receptor (beta chain) sequence and its context. What it binds is unknown. One entry per CDR3 protein results from TCRdb running MiXCR on the 5' RACE reads. The table shows some 45,000 distinct CDR3 sequences, with about 12% occurring only once. This CDR3 is 13 amino acids long. V lost 8 bases, J lost 6 bases, and 13 bases lay in between. Germline V gene lookup returns CDR1 MNHEY and CDR2 SVGEGT. The sample belongs to a study of neurological immune-mediated disorders. Time point noted: longitudinal time-point 2. Study-wide findings and caveats: No CDR3 amino acid sequences were shared by expanded clones across subjects, suggesting private repertoires in all groups.

This clonotype was sampled from a male donor with HTLV-1-associated myelopathy (HAM/TSP). The V and J genes are TRBV6-2 or TRBV6-3 and TRBJ1-4; D is undetermined. The sample comprised PBMCs. The DNA for the CDR3 is TGTGCCAGCGGTCGGCCTTACGATGAAAAACTGTTTTTT. Translating it yields CASGRPYDEKLFF.